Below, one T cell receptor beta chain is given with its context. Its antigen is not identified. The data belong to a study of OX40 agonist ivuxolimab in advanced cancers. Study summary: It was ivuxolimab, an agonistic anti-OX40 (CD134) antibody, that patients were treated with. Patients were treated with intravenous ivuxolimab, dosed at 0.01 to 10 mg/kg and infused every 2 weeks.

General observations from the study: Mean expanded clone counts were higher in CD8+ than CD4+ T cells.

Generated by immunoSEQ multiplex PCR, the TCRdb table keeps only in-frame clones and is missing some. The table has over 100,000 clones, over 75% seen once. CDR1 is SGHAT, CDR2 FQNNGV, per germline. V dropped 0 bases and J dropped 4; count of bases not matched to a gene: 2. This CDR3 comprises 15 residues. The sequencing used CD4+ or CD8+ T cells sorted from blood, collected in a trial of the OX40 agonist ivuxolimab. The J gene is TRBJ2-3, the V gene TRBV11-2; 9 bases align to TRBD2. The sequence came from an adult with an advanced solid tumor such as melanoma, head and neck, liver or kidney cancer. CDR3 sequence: CASSLDAGGSDTQYF. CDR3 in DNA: TGTGCCAGCAGCTTAGATGCGGGGGGGTCAGATACGCAGTATTTT.